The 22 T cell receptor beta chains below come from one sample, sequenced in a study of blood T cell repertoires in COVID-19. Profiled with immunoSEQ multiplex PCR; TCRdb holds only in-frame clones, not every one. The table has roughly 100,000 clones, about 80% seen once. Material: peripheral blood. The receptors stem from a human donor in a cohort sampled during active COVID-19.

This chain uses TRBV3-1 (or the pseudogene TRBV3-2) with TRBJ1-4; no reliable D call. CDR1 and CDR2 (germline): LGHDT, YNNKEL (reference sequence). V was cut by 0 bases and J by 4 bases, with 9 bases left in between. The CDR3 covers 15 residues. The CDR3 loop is CASSQDNSINEKLFF. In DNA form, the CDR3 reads TGTGCCAGCAGCCAAGATAACAGTATTAATGAAAAACTGTTTTTT.

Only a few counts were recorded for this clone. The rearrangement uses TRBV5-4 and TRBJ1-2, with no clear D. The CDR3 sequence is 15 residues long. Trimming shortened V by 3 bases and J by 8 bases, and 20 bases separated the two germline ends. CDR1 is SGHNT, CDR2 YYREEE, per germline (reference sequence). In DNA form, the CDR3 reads TGTGCCAGCAGCTACGGGAAAGGAGAAATGCCCGGCTACACCTTC. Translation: CASSYGKGEMPGYTF.

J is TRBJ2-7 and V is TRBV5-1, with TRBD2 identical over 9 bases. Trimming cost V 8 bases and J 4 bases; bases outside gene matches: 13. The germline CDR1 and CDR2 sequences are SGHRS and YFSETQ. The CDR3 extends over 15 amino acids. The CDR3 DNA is TGCGCCAGTAAACAGGGGACTAGCAGAGATTACGAGCAGTACTTC. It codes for CASKQGTSRDYEQYF. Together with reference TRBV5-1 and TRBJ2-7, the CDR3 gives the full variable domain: KAGVTQTPRYLIKTRGQQVTLSCSPISGHRSVSWYQQTPGQGLQFLFEYFSETQRNKGNFPGRFSGRQFSNSRSEMNVSTLELGDSALYLCASKQGTSRDYEQYFGPGTRLTVT.

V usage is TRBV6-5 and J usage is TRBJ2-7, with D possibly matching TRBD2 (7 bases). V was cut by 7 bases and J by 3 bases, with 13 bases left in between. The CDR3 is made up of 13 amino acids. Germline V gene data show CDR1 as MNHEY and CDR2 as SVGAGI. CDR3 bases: TGTGCCAGCATAGGGGGGGCACTCTACGAGCAGTACTTC. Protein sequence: CASIGGALYEQYF.

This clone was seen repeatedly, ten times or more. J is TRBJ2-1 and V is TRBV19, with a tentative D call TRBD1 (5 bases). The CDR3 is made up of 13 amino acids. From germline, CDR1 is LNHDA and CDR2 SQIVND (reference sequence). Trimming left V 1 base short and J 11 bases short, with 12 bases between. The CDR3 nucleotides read TGTGCCAGTAGTATAGGGGGTGGACAAAAGCAGTTCTTC. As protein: CASSIGGGQKQFF.

The CDR3 nucleotides read TGTGCCAGCAGTTTCGGCAGGATGAACACTGAAGCTTTCTTT. Protein sequence: CASSFGRMNTEAFF. The V gene is TRBV27, the J gene TRBJ1-1, with unresolved D. Germline V gives CDR1 MNHEY, CDR2 SMNVEV (reference sequence). Trimming removed 3 bases at V and 0 bases at J, with 8 bases between. This CDR3 is 14 amino acids long.

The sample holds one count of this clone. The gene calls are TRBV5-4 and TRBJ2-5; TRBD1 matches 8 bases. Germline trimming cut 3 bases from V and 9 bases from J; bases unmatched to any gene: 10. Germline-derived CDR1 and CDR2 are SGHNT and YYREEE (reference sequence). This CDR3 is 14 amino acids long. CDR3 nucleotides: TGTGCCAGCAGCTCGGCGGGACAGGAGGGTCCCCAGTACTTC. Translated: CASSSAGQEGPQYF.

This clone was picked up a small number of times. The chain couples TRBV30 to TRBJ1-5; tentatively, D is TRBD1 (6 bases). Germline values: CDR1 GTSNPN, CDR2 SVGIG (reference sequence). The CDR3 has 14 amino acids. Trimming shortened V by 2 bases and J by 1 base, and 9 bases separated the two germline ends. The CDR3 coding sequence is TGTGCCTGGAGTAGAGGGGGAAGCAATCAGCCCCAGCATTTT. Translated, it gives CAWSRGGSNQPQHF.

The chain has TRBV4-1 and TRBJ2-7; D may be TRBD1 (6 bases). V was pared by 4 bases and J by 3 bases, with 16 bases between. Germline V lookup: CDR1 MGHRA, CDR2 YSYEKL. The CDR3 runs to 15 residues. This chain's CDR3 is CASSRTGTKLYEQYF. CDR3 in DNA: TGCGCCAGCAGCCGAACCGGGACAAAACTCTACGAGCAGTACTTC.

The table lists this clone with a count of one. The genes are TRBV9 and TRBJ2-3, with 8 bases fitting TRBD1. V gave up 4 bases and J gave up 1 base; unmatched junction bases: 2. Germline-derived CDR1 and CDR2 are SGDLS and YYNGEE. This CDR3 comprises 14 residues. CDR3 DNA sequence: TGTGCCAGCAGCTGGGGACAGGGCACAGATACGCAGTATTTT. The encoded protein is CASSWGQGTDTQYF. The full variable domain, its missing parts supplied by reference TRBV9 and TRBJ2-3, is DSGVTQTPKHLITATGQRVTLRCSPRSGDLSVYWYQQSLDQGLQFLIQYYNGEERAKGNILERFSAQQFPDLHSELNLSSLELGDSALYFCASSWGQGTDTQYFGPGTRLTVL.

The CDR3 protein is CASSSSGTGFSNQPQHF. DNA for the CDR3: TGTGCCAGCAGTTCCTCCGGGACAGGATTTAGCAATCAGCCCCAGCATTTT. The chain employs TRBV2 and TRBJ1-5, with TRBD1 matching 8 bases. V trimming: 5 bases; J trimming: 0 bases; junction bases outside the gene matches: 9. This CDR3 spans 17 amino acids. CDR1 and CDR2 from the germline V gene are SNHLY and FYNNEI.

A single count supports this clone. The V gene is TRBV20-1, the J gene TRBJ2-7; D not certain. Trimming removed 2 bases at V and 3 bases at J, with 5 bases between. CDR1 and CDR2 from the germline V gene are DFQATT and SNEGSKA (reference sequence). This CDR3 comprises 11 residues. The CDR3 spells CSARSSYEQYF. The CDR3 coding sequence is TGCAGTGCTAGATCCAGCTACGAGCAGTACTTC.

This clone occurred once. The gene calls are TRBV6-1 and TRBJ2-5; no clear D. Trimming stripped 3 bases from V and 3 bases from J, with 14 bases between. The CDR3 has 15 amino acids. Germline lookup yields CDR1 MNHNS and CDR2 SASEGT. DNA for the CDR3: TGTGCCAGCAGTGATGGAGCTCTCGTTAAAGAGACCCAGTACTTC. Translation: CASSDGALVKETQYF.

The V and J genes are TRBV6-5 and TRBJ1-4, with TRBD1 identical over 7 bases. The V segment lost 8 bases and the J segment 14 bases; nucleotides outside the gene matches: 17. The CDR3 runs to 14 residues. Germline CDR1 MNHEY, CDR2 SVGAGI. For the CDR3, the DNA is TGTGCCAGCCTTAGGACAGGAGGAGGAATGGGGCTGTTTTTT. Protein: CASLRTGGGMGLFF.

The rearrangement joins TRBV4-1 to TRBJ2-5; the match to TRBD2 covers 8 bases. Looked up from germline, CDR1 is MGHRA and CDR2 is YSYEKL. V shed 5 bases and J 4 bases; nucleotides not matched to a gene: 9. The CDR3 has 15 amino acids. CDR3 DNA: TGCGCCAGCAGCGCCCACCGGGGACTAGGAGAGACCCAGTACTTC. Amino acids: CASSAHRGLGETQYF.

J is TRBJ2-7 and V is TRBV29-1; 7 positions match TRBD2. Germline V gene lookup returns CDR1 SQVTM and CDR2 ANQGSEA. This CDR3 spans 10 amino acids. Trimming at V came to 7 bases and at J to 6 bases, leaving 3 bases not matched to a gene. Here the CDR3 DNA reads TGCAGCGGGACTAGGTCCGAGCAGTACTTC. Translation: CSGTRSEQYF.

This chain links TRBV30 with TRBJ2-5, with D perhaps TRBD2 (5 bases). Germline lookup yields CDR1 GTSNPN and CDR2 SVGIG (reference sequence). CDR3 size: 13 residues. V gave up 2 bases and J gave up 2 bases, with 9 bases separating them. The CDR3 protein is CAWSRRRQETQYF. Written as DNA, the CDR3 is TGTGCCTGGAGTCGCAGGAGGCAAGAGACCCAGTACTTC.

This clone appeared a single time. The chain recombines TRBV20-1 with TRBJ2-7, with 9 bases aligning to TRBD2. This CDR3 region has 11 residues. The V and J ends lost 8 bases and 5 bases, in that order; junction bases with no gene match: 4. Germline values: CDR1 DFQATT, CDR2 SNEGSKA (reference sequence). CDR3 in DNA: TGCAGTCCCACTAGCGGGCACGAGCAGTACTTC. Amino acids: CSPTSGHEQYF.

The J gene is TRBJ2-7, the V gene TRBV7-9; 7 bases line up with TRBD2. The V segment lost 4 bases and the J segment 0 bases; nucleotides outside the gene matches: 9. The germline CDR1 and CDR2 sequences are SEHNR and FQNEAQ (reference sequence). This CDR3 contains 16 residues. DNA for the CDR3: TGTGCCAGCAGCTCTAGGGAAGCGGGACTCTCCTACGAGCAGTACTTC. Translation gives CASSSREAGLSYEQYF. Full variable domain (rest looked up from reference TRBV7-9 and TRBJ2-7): DTGVSQNPRHKITKRGQNVTFRCDPISEHNRLYWYRQTLGQGPEFLTYFQNEAQLEKSRLLSDRFSAERPKGSFSTLEIQRTEQGDSAMYLCASSSREAGLSYEQYFGPGTRLTVT.

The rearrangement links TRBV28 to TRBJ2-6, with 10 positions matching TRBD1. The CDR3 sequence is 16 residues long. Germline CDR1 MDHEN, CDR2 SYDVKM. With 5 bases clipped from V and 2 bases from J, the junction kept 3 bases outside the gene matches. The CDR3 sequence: CASSRQGATGANVLTF. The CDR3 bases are TGTGCCAGCAGTCGACAGGGGGCGACTGGGGCCAACGTCCTGACTTTC.

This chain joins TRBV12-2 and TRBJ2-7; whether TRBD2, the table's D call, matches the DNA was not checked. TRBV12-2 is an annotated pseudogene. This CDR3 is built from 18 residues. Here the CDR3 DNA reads TGTGCAAGTCGCTTCCGGGTCGGGGTGGCGGGATCGTCCTACGAGCAGTACTTC. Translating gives CASRFRVGVAGSSYEQYF.

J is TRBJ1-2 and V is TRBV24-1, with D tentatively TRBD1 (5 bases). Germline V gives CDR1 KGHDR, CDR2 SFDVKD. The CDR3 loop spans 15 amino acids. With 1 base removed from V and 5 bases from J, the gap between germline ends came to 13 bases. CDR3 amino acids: CATSDFNRPEYGYTF. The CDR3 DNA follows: TGTGCCACCAGTGATTTTAACAGGCCTGAGTATGGCTACACCTTC.